This record covers a single T cell receptor (beta chain). Its antigen is unknown. Per the germline V gene, CDR1 is KGHSH and CDR2 is LQKENI. V gave up 6 bases and J gave up 1 base, with 9 bases separating them. The length of the CDR3 is 13 residues. The entry originates in a study of T cell responses to AZD1222 COVID-19 vaccine. The study, taken as a whole, reports: Rises in breadth and depth of Spike-specific TCRs came after two AZD1222 doses.

This table comes from immunoSEQ multiplex PCR, and its TCRdb copy is limited to in-frame clones, with some not included. Among fewer than 100,000 clones listed, 85% to 90% were seen once. The chain combines TRBV18 with TRBJ1-1, with a tentative D call TRBD1 (6 bases). The material sequenced was peripheral blood, taken 28 days after the second AZD1222 dose. The source is an adult who received the AZD1222 COVID-19 vaccine. The CDR3 nucleotides are TGTGCCAGCTCGTCAGGGGAGAACACTGAAGCTTTCTTT. This sequence encodes CASSSGENTEAFF.